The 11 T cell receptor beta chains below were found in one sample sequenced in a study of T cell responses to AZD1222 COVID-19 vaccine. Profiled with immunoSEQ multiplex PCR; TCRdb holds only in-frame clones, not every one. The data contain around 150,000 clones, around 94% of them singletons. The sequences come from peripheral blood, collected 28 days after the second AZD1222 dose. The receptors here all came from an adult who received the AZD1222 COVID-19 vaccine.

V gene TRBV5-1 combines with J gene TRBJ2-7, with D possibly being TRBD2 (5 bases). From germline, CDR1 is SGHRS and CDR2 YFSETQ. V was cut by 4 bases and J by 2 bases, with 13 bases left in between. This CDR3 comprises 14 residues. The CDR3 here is CASSPRTVTYEQYF. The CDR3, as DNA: TGCGCCAGCAGCCCCCGGACTGTCACCTACGAGCAGTACTTC.

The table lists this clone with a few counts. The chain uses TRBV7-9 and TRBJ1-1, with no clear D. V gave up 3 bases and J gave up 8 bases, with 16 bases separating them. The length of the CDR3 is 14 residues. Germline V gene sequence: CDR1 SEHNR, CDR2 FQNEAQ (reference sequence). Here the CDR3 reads CASSLARDKWEAFF. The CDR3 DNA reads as TGTGCCAGCAGCTTGGCCCGGGATAAGTGGGAAGCTTTCTTT.

CDR3 amino acids: CASSSGTGRNEQYF. Written as DNA, the CDR3 is TGTGCCAGCAGCTCCGGGACAGGGAGGAACGAGCAGTACTTC. The rearrangement joins TRBV11-2 to TRBJ2-7, with 9 positions matching TRBD1. Germline CDR1 reads SGHAT; CDR2 reads FQNNGV. J gave up 5 bases and V 4 bases, and 6 bases lay outside the gene matches. This CDR3 region has 14 residues.

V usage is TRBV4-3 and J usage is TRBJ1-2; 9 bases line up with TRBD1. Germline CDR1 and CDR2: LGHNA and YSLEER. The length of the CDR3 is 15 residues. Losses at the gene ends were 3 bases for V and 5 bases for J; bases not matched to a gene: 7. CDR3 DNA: TGCGCCAGCAGCCACCGACAGGGGGGTCCTTATGGCTACACCTTC. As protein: CASSHRQGGPYGYTF.

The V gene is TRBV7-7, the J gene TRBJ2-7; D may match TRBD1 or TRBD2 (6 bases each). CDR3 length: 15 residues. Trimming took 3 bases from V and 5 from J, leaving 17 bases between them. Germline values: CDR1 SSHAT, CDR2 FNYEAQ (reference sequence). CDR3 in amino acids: CASSLGTFRGHEQYF. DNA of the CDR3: TGTGCCAGCAGCTTGGGAACTTTTCGGGGGCACGAGCAGTACTTC.

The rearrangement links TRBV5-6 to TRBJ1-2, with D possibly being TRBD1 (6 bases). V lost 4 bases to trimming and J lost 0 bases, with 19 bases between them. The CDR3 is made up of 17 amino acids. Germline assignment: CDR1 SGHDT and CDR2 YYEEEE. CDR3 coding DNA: TGTGCCAGCAGCCGGGAGGGCAGGGGAAGAACTAACTATGGCTACACCTTC. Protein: CASSREGRGRTNYGYTF.

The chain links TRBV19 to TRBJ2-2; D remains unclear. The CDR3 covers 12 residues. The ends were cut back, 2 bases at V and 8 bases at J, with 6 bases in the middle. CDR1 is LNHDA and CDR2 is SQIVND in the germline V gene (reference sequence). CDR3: CASSIFEGELFF. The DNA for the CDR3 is TGTGCCAGTAGTATATTCGAGGGGGAGCTGTTTTTT.

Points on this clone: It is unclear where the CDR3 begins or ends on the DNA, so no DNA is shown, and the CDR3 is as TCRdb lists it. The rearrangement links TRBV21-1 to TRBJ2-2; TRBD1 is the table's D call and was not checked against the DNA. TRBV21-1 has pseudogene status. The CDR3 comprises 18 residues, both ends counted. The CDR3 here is CASSNAWGRGSNTGELFF.

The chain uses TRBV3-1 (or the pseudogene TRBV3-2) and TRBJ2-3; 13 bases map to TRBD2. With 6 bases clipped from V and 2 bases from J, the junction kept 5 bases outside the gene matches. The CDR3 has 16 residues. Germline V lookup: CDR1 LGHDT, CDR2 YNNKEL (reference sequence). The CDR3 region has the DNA TGTGCCAGCAGTCTCGGACTAGCGGGAGCCACAGATACGCAGTATTTT. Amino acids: CASSLGLAGATDTQYF.

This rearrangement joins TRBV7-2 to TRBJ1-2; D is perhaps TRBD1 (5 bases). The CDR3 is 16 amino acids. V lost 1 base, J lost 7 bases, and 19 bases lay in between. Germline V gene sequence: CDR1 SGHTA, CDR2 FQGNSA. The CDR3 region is CASSLDSARAEFGYTF. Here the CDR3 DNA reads TGTGCCAGCAGCTTAGATTCGGCCAGGGCGGAATTTGGCTACACCTTC.

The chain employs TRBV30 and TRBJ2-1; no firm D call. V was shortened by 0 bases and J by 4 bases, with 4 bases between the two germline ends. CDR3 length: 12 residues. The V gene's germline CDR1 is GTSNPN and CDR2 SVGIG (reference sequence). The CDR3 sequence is CAWSVQYNEQFF. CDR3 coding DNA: TGTGCCTGGAGTGTGCAGTACAATGAGCAGTTCTTC.